This T cell receptor beta chain derives from a study of CD8 T cells in Susac syndrome. It was treatment-naive patients with stable or active relapsing-remitting disease who made up the multiple sclerosis controls. Negative magnetic isolation gave CD8+ and CD4+ cells; FACS enriched CD8+ TEMRA. RNA in amounts of roughly 0.5 to 1 ug was reverse transcribed with random hexamers. By means of immunoSEQ multiplex PCR, TCR beta CDR3 spanning 54 Vbeta and 13 Jbeta underwent amplification. TCRdb re-called the immunoSEQ multiplex PCR reads with MiXCR, one entry per CDR3 protein. The profile covers about 200,000 distinct CDR3 sequences, with more than 90% appearing a single time and around 0.085% taken by the ten largest. Sequencing was carried out using CD4+ T cells from PBMCs. The TCR comes from a human donor with multiple sclerosis.

This CDR3 reads CASSPITRGPTEAFF. The CDR3, as DNA: TGTGCCAGCAGCCCAATAACAAGGGGGCCCACTGAAGCTTTCTTT. The V call is TRBV7-9, the J call TRBJ1-1; 7 bases fit TRBD1. Germline V CDR1 and CDR2: SEHNR, FQNEAQ (reference sequence). The junction had 10 bases not matched to a gene; V was cut back by 5 bases and J by 4 bases. The CDR3 totals 15 residues.